Below are 28 T cell receptor beta chains sequenced from a single sample in a study of blood T cells in healthy people across ages. Combining a sample-barcoded 5' primer with a J-beta primer mix, a second PCR ran for about 6 to 11 cycles. TCRdb re-analysed the 5' RACE reads in MiXCR, keeping a single row per CDR3 protein. The table includes 550,000 to 650,000 distinct CDR3 sequences, over 25% detected once. The same specimen was also included in a second study, on T cells of mothers and their children.

The specimen was blood. The origin of the receptors is a boy between 2 and 10 years old in good health.

The chain employs TRBV6-6 and TRBJ1-1; 12 positions agree with TRBD1. Germline CDR1 reads MNHNY; CDR2 reads SVGAGI (reference sequence). V was clipped by 5 bases and J by 6 bases; unmatched bases: 7. CDR3 length: 15 amino acids. In DNA form, the CDR3 reads TGTGCCAGCAGTGACCGGGACAGGGGGCTTGCTGAAGCTTTCTTT. The encoded protein is CASSDRDRGLAEAFF.

This clonotype was seen at least ten times. The chain joins TRBV13 to TRBJ1-3; tentatively, D is TRBD1 (5 bases). The CDR3 is 16 amino acids. The V end lost 5 bases, the J end lost 0 bases, and 14 bases lay between the germline ends. Germline CDR1 PRHDT, CDR2 FYEKMQ (reference sequence). The CDR3 DNA follows: TGTGCCAGCAGCCCCAGACAGATGAACTCTGGAAACACCATATATTTT. Residues: CASSPRQMNSGNTIYF. Supplemented by reference TRBV13 and TRBJ1-3, the full variable domain reads AAGVIQSPRHLIKEKRETATLKCYPIPRHDTVYWYQQGPGQDPQFLISFYEKMQSDKGSIPDRFSAQQFSDYHSELNMSSLELGDSALYFCASSPRQMNSGNTIYFGEGSWLTVV.

The rearrangement joins TRBV4-1 to TRBJ1-2; D uncertain. V dropped 2 bases and J dropped 0 bases, with 10 bases sitting between them. Germline CDR1 reads MGHRA; CDR2 reads YSYEKL. This CDR3 spans 15 amino acids. The CDR3, as DNA: TGCGCCAGCAGCCAAACACAGTCAGCTAACTATGGCTACACCTTC. This translates into CASSQTQSANYGYTF.

This clonotype came up a few times. The chain is built from TRBV4-2 and TRBJ2-7; D not certain. The CDR3 length is 13 residues. CDR1 is LGHNA, CDR2 YNFKEQ, per germline. With 3 bases removed from V and 4 bases from J, the gap between germline ends came to 10 bases. The CDR3 protein is CASSQAQDYEQYF. The CDR3 DNA follows: TGTGCCAGCAGCCAGGCACAAGATTACGAGCAGTACTTC.

The table lists this clonotype with many counts. The rearrangement uses TRBV6-5 and TRBJ2-5; 7 bases are a match to TRBD2. Losses at the gene ends were 6 bases for V and 2 bases for J; bases not matched to a gene: 6. The germline CDR1 and CDR2 sequences are MNHEY and SVGAGI. The CDR3 is 14 amino acids. Here the CDR3 reads CASSYRRGQETQYF. The CDR3 DNA is TGTGCCAGCAGCTATCGGCGGGGGCAAGAGACCCAGTACTTC.

This chain uses TRBV7-8 with TRBJ2-1, with TRBD2 matching over 8 bases. Unmatched junction bases numbered 6, after V lost 4 bases and J lost 4 bases. Per the germline V gene, CDR1 is SGHVS and CDR2 is FQNEAQ. This CDR3 has 15 residues. Here the CDR3 reads CASSSASGQYNEQFF. CDR3 in DNA: TGTGCCAGCAGCTCTGCTAGCGGGCAGTACAATGAGCAGTTCTTC.

The chain couples TRBV20-1 to TRBJ1-2; the D is unclear. This CDR3 contains 13 residues. V dropped 0 bases and J dropped 3 bases, with 8 bases sitting between them. Germline CDR1 DFQATT, CDR2 SNEGSKA (reference sequence). The CDR3, as DNA: TGCAGTGCTAGAGATATGGCACACTATGGCTACACCTTC. This translates into CSARDMAHYGYTF.

V and J are TRBV12-3 or TRBV12-4 and TRBJ1-4; 7 bases are shared with TRBD1. This CDR3 has 14 residues. The V segment lost 3 bases and the J segment 7 bases; nucleotides outside the gene matches: 5. CDR3 sequence reads: CASSFRGGFEKLFF. The CDR3 nucleotides read TGTGCCAGCAGTTTCAGGGGGGGCTTTGAAAAACTGTTTTTT.

Only a few counts were recorded for this clonotype. The V gene is TRBV30, the J gene TRBJ2-1; no reliable D call. Trimming took off 0 bases at V and 2 bases at J, with 5 bases between the two ends. The germline CDR1 and CDR2 sequences are GTSNPN and SVGIG (reference sequence). The CDR3 runs 13 residues. CDR3 sequence reads: CAWSVDAYNEQFF. The CDR3 coding sequence is TGTGCCTGGAGTGTGGATGCCTACAATGAGCAGTTCTTC. Full variable domain (rest looked up from reference TRBV30 and TRBJ2-1): SQTIHQWPATLVQPVGSPLSLECTVEGTSNPNLYWYRQAAGRGLQLLFYSVGIGQISSEVPQNLSASRPQDRQFILSSKKLLLSDSGFYLCAWSVDAYNEQFFGPGTRLTVL.

This clonotype has only a few counts. V usage is TRBV19 and J usage is TRBJ1-6, with D perhaps TRBD1 (5 bases). Germline V gene lookup returns CDR1 LNHDA and CDR2 SQIVND (reference sequence). This CDR3 region has 15 residues. Trimming took 7 bases from V and 7 from J, leaving 17 bases between them. The CDR3 nucleotides read TGTGCCAGTACTACCAGGGACGGCCGGAATTCACCCCTCCACTTT. Its protein product is CASTTRDGRNSPLHF.

The rearrangement joins TRBV6-2 or TRBV6-3 to TRBJ2-6; D is ambiguous. This CDR3 has 15 residues. Trimming left V 2 bases short and J 0 bases short, with 5 bases between. Germline V gene data show CDR1 as MNHEY and CDR2 as SVGEGT. The DNA for the CDR3 is TGTGCCAGCAGTTACAGGGTCTCTGGGGCCAACGTCCTGACTTTC. Translation gives CASSYRVSGANVLTF.

This clonotype was observed many times. The chain joins TRBV10-3 to TRBJ2-3; 7 nucleotides match TRBD2. The CDR3 is 14 residues long. CDR1 and CDR2 (germline): ENHRY, SYGVKD. Trimming cost V 2 bases and J 3 bases; bases outside gene matches: 2. CDR3 region: CAISEGRGTDTQYF. The CDR3 nucleotides are TGTGCCATCAGTGAGGGGCGGGGGACAGATACGCAGTATTTT.

This clonotype showed up just a few times. J is TRBJ1-1 and V is TRBV5-1, with TRBD1 matching over 8 bases. The CDR3 spans 13 residues. Per germline, CDR1 SGHRS and CDR2 YFSETQ. V dropped 4 bases and J dropped 5; count of bases not matched to a gene: 4. CDR3 protein: CASSGDRGTEAFF. The CDR3 DNA follows: TGCGCCAGCAGCGGAGACAGGGGAACTGAAGCTTTCTTT.

This clonotype occurred a few times. The V gene is TRBV20-1, the J gene TRBJ2-1; 7 bases align to TRBD2. Near its end, the DNA agrees better with TRBJ2-7, so the J call may be wrong. The CDR3 extends over 14 amino acids. The germline V gene encodes CDR1 DFQATT and CDR2 SNEGSKA (reference sequence). CDR3 residues: CSARDLSGNYEQYF. The CDR3 nucleotides read TGCAGTGCTAGAGATCTAAGCGGGAACTACGAGCAGTACTTC.

This chain joins TRBV11-2 and TRBJ2-1, with 9 bases identical to TRBD2. Germline V gives CDR1 SGHAT, CDR2 FQNNGV. The CDR3 has 17 residues. Trimming at V came to 3 bases and at J to 2 bases, leaving 8 bases not matched to a gene. CDR3 region: CASSFSRRGGAYNEQFF. In DNA, the CDR3 is TGTGCCAGCAGCTTCTCCCGGCGGGGGGGCGCCTACAATGAGCAGTTCTTC.

This clonotype turned up a few times. V usage is TRBV15 and J usage is TRBJ1-1, with TRBD1 as a possible D gene (6 bases). The germline gives CDR1 LNHNV, CDR2 YYDKDF (reference sequence). The CDR3 totals 11 residues. V gave up 4 bases and J gave up 8 bases, with 8 bases separating them. For the CDR3, the DNA is TGTGCCACCAGCAACGGGGGCGAAGCTTTCTTT. It codes for CATSNGGEAFF. Full variable domain (missing parts from reference TRBV15 and TRBJ1-1): DAMVIQNPRYQVTQFGKPVTLSCSQTLNHNVMYWYQQKSSQAPKLLFHYYDKDFNNEADTPDNFQSRRPNTSFCFLDIRSPGLGDTAMYLCATSNGGEAFFGQGTRLTVV.

This chain joins TRBV7-6 and TRBJ2-7; 13 nucleotides match TRBD2. Germline loops: CDR1 SGHVS, CDR2 FNYEAQ. V shed 5 bases, J shed 2 bases, and the junction held 15 bases outside the gene matches. The CDR3 consists of 19 residues. CDR3 sequence reads: CASSLNPGTSGMSPYEQYF. In DNA form, the CDR3 reads TGTGCCAGCAGCCTAAACCCCGGGACTAGCGGGATGTCGCCCTACGAGCAGTACTTC.

The CDR3 DNA reads as TGCAGTGCTAGAGATCCGGGACTAGCGGGATTTGAGCAGTACTTC. Protein product: CSARDPGLAGFEQYF. The chain uses TRBV20-1 and TRBJ2-7; 13 bases match TRBD2. The CDR3 contains 15 residues. Germline V gene data show CDR1 as DFQATT and CDR2 as SNEGSKA (reference sequence). V was clipped by 0 bases and J by 7 bases; unmatched bases: 6.

J is TRBJ2-3 and V is TRBV7-8; the match to TRBD2 covers 12 bases. Unmatched junction bases numbered 9, after V lost 0 bases and J lost 2 bases. CDR3 length: 19 residues. Germline loops: CDR1 SGHVS, CDR2 FQNEAQ. This CDR3 reads CASSLAPQTSGGVTDTQYF. For the CDR3, the DNA is TGTGCCAGCAGCTTAGCACCTCAGACTAGCGGGGGCGTCACAGATACGCAGTATTTT. Together with reference TRBV7-8 and TRBJ2-3, the CDR3 gives the full variable domain: GAGVSQSPRYKVAKRGQDVALRCDPISGHVSLFWYQQALGQGPEFLTYFQNEAQLDKSGLPSDRFFAERPEGSVSTLKIQRTQQEDSAVYLCASSLAPQTSGGVTDTQYFGPGTRLTVL.

Comments on this clonotype: A read error is likely, as this CDR3 ends without the conserved phenylalanine or tryptophan. V gene TRBV6-5 combines with J gene TRBJ2-5; possibly TRBD2 for D (5 bases). The germline gives CDR1 MNHEY, CDR2 SVGAGI. Trimming took 7 bases from V and 3 from J, leaving 18 bases between them. This CDR3 region has 15 residues. The CDR3 DNA reads as TGTGCCAGCACCGAACTGGGAGCCGCCAAAGAGACCCAGTACTTG. Translation: CASTELGAAKETQYL.

This rearrangement joins TRBV11-2 to TRBJ2-4; D assignment may be TRBD1 or TRBD2 (5 bases each). Trimming removed 6 bases at V and 3 bases at J, with 6 bases between. The CDR3 spans 12 residues. CDR1 and CDR2 (germline): SGHAT, FQNNGV. CDR3 coding DNA: TGTGCCAGCAGGGGGGACAAAAACATTCAGTACTTC. It is translated as CASRGDKNIQYF.

V usage is TRBV12-5 and J usage is TRBJ2-5; D possibly corresponds to TRBD1 (5 bases). The CDR3 has 14 residues. The V and J ends lost 2 bases and 2 bases respectively, with 9 bases between them. Germline values: CDR1 LGHNT, CDR2 FRNRAP. CDR3: CASGLLGLQETQYF. CDR3 bases: TGTGCTAGTGGTTTGTTGGGGCTTCAAGAGACCCAGTACTTC. The full variable domain, its missing parts supplied by reference TRBV12-5 and TRBJ2-5, is DARVTQTPRHKVTEMGQEVTMRCQPILGHNTVFWYRQTMMQGLELLAYFRNRAPLDDSGMPKDRFSAEMPDATLATLKIQPSEPRDSAVYFCASGLLGLQETQYFGPGTRLLVL.

This clonotype was seen once. The rearrangement uses TRBV7-3 and TRBJ1-4, with 7 nucleotides matching TRBD1. Germline V gene lookup returns CDR1 SGHTA and CDR2 FQGTGA. The CDR3 length is 15 residues. V dropped 3 bases and J dropped 7; count of bases not matched to a gene: 8. The CDR3 region is CASSLKTGRVEKLFF. The CDR3 region has the DNA TGTGCCAGCAGCTTGAAGACAGGGAGGGTTGAAAAACTGTTTTTT.

This clonotype was counted only a few times. The V call is TRBV7-9, the J call TRBJ1-2, with D perhaps matching TRBD1 (5 bases). CDR3 size: 14 residues. The germline CDR1 and CDR2 sequences are SEHNR and FQNEAQ (reference sequence). V lost 5 bases and J lost 8, with 18 bases in between. CDR3 nucleotides: TGTGCCAGCAGCAATTCGGGGACGTTTAAGGGCTACACCTTC. This codes for CASSNSGTFKGYTF.

This clonotype came up once. The chain links TRBV7-2 to TRBJ1-2, with a weak D call TRBD1 (5 bases). This CDR3 has 13 amino acids. Deletions cut 2 bases from V and 6 bases from J, with 10 bases between. From germline, CDR1 is SGHTA and CDR2 FQGNSA. CDR3 sequence: CASSLSRDHGYTF. CDR3 nucleotides: TGTGCCAGCAGCTTAAGCAGGGATCATGGCTACACCTTC.

The chain joins TRBV5-1 to TRBJ2-5; the match to TRBD1 covers 7 bases. The CDR3 covers 13 residues. Germline assignment: CDR1 SGHRS and CDR2 YFSETQ. Trimming removed 3 bases from V and 3 bases from J; junction bases left unmatched: 2. The CDR3 here is CASSWGTEETQYF. The CDR3, as DNA: TGCGCCAGCAGCTGGGGGACAGAAGAGACCCAGTACTTC.

V usage is TRBV5-1 and J usage is TRBJ2-3; TRBD2 aligns across 9 bases. From germline, CDR1 is SGHRS and CDR2 YFSETQ. V lost 3 bases, J lost 5 bases, and 10 bases stayed unmatched. CDR3 length equals 16 residues. For the CDR3, the DNA is TGCGCCAGCAGCTCAAGGCGGGGGGGCCATGAAGATACGCAGTATTTT. Translated: CASSSRRGGHEDTQYF.

The genes are TRBV5-5 and TRBJ2-1; 8 positions agree with TRBD1. The CDR3 length is 17 residues. Unmatched junction bases numbered 12, after V lost 4 bases and J lost 3 bases. The germline gives CDR1 SGHKS, CDR2 YYEKEE (reference sequence). CDR3 protein: CASSPQGALLLYNEQFF. The CDR3 DNA reads TGTGCCAGCAGCCCCCAGGGGGCCCTCCTCCTCTACAATGAGCAGTTCTTC.